This T cell receptor (beta chain) was sequenced during a study of T-cell reconstitution after alpha-beta-depleted transplantation in children. Using unique molecular identifiers, the investigators prepared the TCRbeta library. TCRdb reanalysed the PCR reads using MiXCR and keeps one entry per CDR3 protein. This sample yields 200,000 to 250,000 distinct CDR3 sequences, of which around 9.5% are seen a single time; over 5% belongs to the top ten. The germline gives CDR1 SQVTM, CDR2 ANQGSEA. V was pared by 4 bases and J by 5 bases, with 14 bases between. The CDR3 totals 13 residues. This material consisted of PBMCs from the stem cell graft donor, taken from the stem cell graft. This chain uses TRBV29-1 with TRBJ2-5, with D possibly TRBD2 on 6 matching bases. The TCR comes from a human donor who donated a stem cell graft to a child with acute lymphoblastic leukemia. CDR3: CSVAGGAGETQYF. CDR3 in DNA: TGCAGCGTTGCCGGGGGAGCCGGGGAGACCCAGTACTTC.